These 9 T cell receptor beta chains were all obtained from the same sample, sequenced in a study of control samples from healthy donors and cancer patients. TCRdb's copy holds only in-frame clones and misses some; the assay was immunoSEQ multiplex PCR. The table has tens of thousands of clones, over 90% seen once. The material sequenced was PBMCs. Source of these receptors: a woman in her forties or fifties with head and neck cancer.

The chain recombines TRBV28 with TRBJ2-1; D uncertain. Germline values: CDR1 MDHEN, CDR2 SYDVKM. The CDR3 is 12 residues long. The V end lost 7 bases, the J end lost 7 bases, and 11 bases lay between the germline ends. This CDR3 is CASINPGNEQFF. The CDR3 nucleotides read TGTGCCAGCATCAACCCTGGAAATGAGCAGTTCTTC.

The chain has TRBV10-3 and TRBJ2-2, with TRBD2 matching 7 bases. V lost 2 bases and J lost 5; bases outside the gene matches: 11. The CDR3 is 17 residues long. Germline CDR1 and CDR2: ENHRY and SYGVKD. The CDR3 region is CAISETRRRGGTGELFF. In DNA, the CDR3 is TGTGCCATCAGTGAGACGAGGCGGCGGGGAGGGACCGGGGAGCTGTTTTTT.

The chain has TRBV2 and TRBJ1-6; no firm D call. V was clipped by 2 bases and J by 0 bases, with 11 bases between them. The CDR3 contains 17 residues. Germline V gene lookup returns CDR1 SNHLY and CDR2 FYNNEI. This chain's CDR3 is CASSENSLSSYNSPLHF. The CDR3 DNA reads TGTGCCAGCAGTGAAAACAGCCTAAGCTCCTATAATTCACCCCTCCACTTT.

V gene TRBV6-5 combines with J gene TRBJ1-3; D call uncertain. The CDR3 contains 15 residues. CDR1 MNHEY and CDR2 SVGAGI come from the germline V gene. Trimming pared 6 bases from V and 0 bases from J, leaving 12 bases between. The CDR3 nucleotides read TGTGCCAGCAGACCCTTTGGGTCCTCTGGAAACACCATATATTTT. This sequence encodes CASRPFGSSGNTIYF.

The chain uses TRBV10-3 and TRBJ1-2; D remains unclear. V was shortened by 1 base and J by 3 bases, with 6 bases between the two germline ends. The CDR3 length is 13 residues. From germline, CDR1 is ENHRY and CDR2 SYGVKD. CDR3 residues: CAISEFGYYGYTF. DNA of the CDR3: TGTGCCATCAGTGAGTTTGGCTACTATGGCTACACCTTC.

The chain employs TRBV2 and TRBJ1-6, with TRBD1 matching 8 bases. V lost 4 bases and J lost 4; bases outside the gene matches: 6. The CDR3 is made up of 16 amino acids. CDR1 and CDR2 (germline): SNHLY, FYNNEI. CDR3 bases: TGTGCCAGCAGTGCACAGGGGGGCACATATAATTCACCCCTCCACTTT. This translates into CASSAQGGTYNSPLHF.

This chain uses TRBV9 with TRBJ1-1; D ambiguous. The V end was cut by 4 bases, the J end by 1 base, with 14 bases between. The CDR3 length is 15 residues. Germline V gene lookup returns CDR1 SGDLS and CDR2 YYNGEE. CDR3: CASSYWAGENTEAFF. In DNA, the CDR3 is TGTGCCAGCAGCTACTGGGCCGGGGAGAACACTGAAGCTTTCTTT. The complete variable domain, with remaining parts taken from reference TRBV9 and TRBJ1-1, reads DSGVTQTPKHLITATGQRVTLRCSPRSGDLSVYWYQQSLDQGLQFLIQYYNGEERAKGNILERFSAQQFPDLHSELNLSSLELGDSALYFCASSYWAGENTEAFFGQGTRLTVV.

The V and J genes are TRBV30 and TRBJ1-3, with D perhaps matching TRBD1 (5 bases). V lost 2 bases and J lost 0, with 8 bases in between. In germline, CDR1 is GTSNPN, CDR2 SVGIG (reference sequence). The CDR3 contains 14 residues. The CDR3 spells CAWSPDNSGNTIYF. In nucleotides, the CDR3 is TGTGCCTGGAGTCCGGACAACTCTGGAAACACCATATATTTT.

This CDR3 reads CASSQTGTGDGYTF. The CDR3 DNA is TGCGCCAGCAGCCAAACCGGGACAGGGGACGGCTACACCTTC. The genes are TRBV4-1 and TRBJ1-2; 10 nucleotides match TRBD1. Trimming took 2 bases from V and 8 from J; bases not matched to a gene: 5. This CDR3 has 14 amino acids. The germline CDR1 and CDR2 sequences are MGHRA and YSYEKL.